The clone carrying this T cell receptor beta chain appeared a few times. Its target is unknown. TCRdb analysed the reads with MiXCR anew, one entry per CDR3 protein. The sample consists of around 570,000 distinct CDR3 sequences, around two fifths of them appearing once. This entry is derived from a study of T cell repertoires in cytomegalovirus infection. Study-wide background: From public TCR beta signatures came an indication of both CMV infection and matching HLA type.

The CDR3 has 16 residues. CDR1 is SGHTA and CDR2 is FQGNSA in the germline V gene. J gave up 2 bases and V 5 bases, and 10 bases lay outside the gene matches. The sample consisted of cultured PBMCs, taken from culture after CMV antigen stimulation. The chain combines TRBV7-2 with TRBJ2-7, with 9 bases lining up with TRBD1. This TCR came from a human donor in good health (CMV status not recorded). Some clones in this sample may be carry-over from other donors' samples. For the CDR3, the DNA is TGTGCCAGCAGCCCAAGGACAGGGGATACAACCTACGAGCAGTACTTC. It yields the protein CASSPRTGDTTYEQYF.